This T cell receptor beta chain appears in the sequencing data of a study of blood T cell repertoires in COVID-19. Study as a whole: COVID-19 samples, acute and convalescent, were from the United States, Italy and Spain. The cDNA or gDNA used as material had been derived from T cells, B-cell-depleted T cells, or PBMCs.

In the original workflow: The assay estimated nucleated cells by amplifying reference gene primers. Produced via immunoSEQ multiplex PCR; TCRdb's table is partial and in-frame only. Clone size and V and J calls were adopted from that table, with D and trimming inferred from the DNA. This table has 380,000 or so clones, approximately 86% appearing once. The V gene lost 10 bases and the J gene lost 0 bases, with 19 bases spanning the gap. The CDR3 runs 15 residues. Germline V gene sequence: CDR1 MNHEY, CDR2 SMNVEV (reference sequence). Recruited during active infection, patients (from Seattle) were subsequently followed longitudinally.

The material sequenced was peripheral blood. This clonotype originated in a woman aged 55 to 70 with COVID-19, enrolled during active disease. This rearrangement joins TRBV27 to TRBJ2-7; D is undetermined. The CDR3 sequence is CATMFRVASSYEQYF. CDR3 bases: TGTGCCACCATGTTCCGGGTCGCAAGCTCCTACGAGCAGTACTTC.